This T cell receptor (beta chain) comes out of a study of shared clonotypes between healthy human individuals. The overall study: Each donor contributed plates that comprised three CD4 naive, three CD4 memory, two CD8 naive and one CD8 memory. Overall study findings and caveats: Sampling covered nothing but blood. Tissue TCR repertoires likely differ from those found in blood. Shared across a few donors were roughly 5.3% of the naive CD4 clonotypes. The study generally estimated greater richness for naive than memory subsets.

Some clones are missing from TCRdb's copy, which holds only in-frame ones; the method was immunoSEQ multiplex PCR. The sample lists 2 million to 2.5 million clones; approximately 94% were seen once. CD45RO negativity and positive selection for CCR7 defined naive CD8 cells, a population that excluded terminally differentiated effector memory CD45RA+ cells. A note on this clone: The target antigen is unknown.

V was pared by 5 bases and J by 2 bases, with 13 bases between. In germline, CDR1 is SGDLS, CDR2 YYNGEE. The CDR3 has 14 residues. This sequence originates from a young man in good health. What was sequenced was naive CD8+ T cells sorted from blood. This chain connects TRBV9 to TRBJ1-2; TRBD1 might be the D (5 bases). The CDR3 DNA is TGTGCCAGCAGTCAGGGAAGCTCCAACTATGGCTACACCTTC. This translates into CASSQGSSNYGYTF.